This T cell receptor beta chain emerged from a study of blood T cells in healthy people across ages. Study observations and caveats: Roughly linearly, TCR beta diversity per million T cells fell as age increased. Researchers said unsorted PBMCs prevented a conclusive naive versus antigen-experienced comparison.

Healthy individuals of Caucasian origin from Russia, aged 6 to 90, served as donors. Roughly 10 milliliters of peripheral blood were drawn from each donor. A second PCR of about 6 to 11 cycles used a sample-barcoded 5' primer and a J-beta primer mix. TCRdb re-called the 5' RACE reads with MiXCR, one entry per CDR3 protein. This sample carries 2 million or so distinct CDR3 sequences, about 50% of them seen once, and the ten largest clones take around 2.1%. Worth noting for this clonotype: Its antigen is undetermined.

The junction had 17 bases not matched to a gene; V was cut back by 2 bases and J by 7 bases. The CDR3 consists of 17 residues. Germline V gives CDR1 DFQATT, CDR2 SNEGSKA (reference sequence). This chain links TRBV20-1 with TRBJ2-1, with TRBD2 identical over 7 bases. The specimen sequenced was blood. The sequence derives from a woman between 40 and 55 years old in good health. Here the CDR3 DNA reads TGCAGTGCTAGACTACCCTTGAGAGCGGGGTCGAGGAATGAGCAGTTCTTC. Its protein is CSARLPLRAGSRNEQFF.